This entry is about one TCR beta chain. Its specificity is unknown. The donors were part of the 120-subject validation cohort, which stood apart from the approximately 670-subject first cohort. TCRdb's table, derived via immunoSEQ multiplex PCR, lists solely in-frame clones and lacks some. The table has about 100,000 clones, almost 96% seen once. These data belong to a study of cytomegalovirus exposure and HLA in healthy donors. Regarding the study as a whole: Among TCR beta chains, those listed as cytomegalovirus-associated numbered about 160.

Input material: PBMCs. The clonotype comes from a woman aged 18-29 years in good health and CMV-seronegative.

This CDR3 reads CASSLDGPPLREQYF. CDR3 coding DNA: TGTGCCAGCAGTTTAGATGGGCCCCCTCTTCGGGAGCAGTACTTC. The chain links TRBV28 to TRBJ2-7; the D is unclear. CDR3 length: 15 residues. In germline, CDR1 is MDHEN, CDR2 SYDVKM. The ends were cut back, 2 bases at V and 7 bases at J, with 18 bases in the middle.